This entry is about one T cell receptor (beta chain). The CDR3 is 14 residues long. Germline V gene sequence: CDR1 SGHDT, CDR2 YYEEEE. Unmatched junction bases numbered 6, after V lost 3 bases and J lost 11 bases. Generated by immunoSEQ multiplex PCR, the TCRdb table keeps only in-frame clones and is missing some. The sample yields tens of thousands of clones, approximately 92% seen once. This record belongs to a study of T cell changes during pregnancy in multiple sclerosis. The sample here was CD4+ T cells from peripheral blood mononuclear cells, taken after pregnancy. This chain links TRBV5-6 with TRBJ1-6, with 9 bases identical to TRBD1. This TCR was recovered from a female donor in good health, enrolled as a control in a pregnancy study. The CDR3 nucleotides are TGTGCCAGCAGCTCCCGGGACAGGGCAACACCCCTCCACTTT. Translating gives CASSSRDRATPLHF.